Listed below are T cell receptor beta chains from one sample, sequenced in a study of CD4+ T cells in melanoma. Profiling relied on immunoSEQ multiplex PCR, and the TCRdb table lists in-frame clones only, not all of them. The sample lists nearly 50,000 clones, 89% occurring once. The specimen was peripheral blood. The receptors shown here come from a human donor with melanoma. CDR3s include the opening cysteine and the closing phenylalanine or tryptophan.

CASSLALGATNTGELFF	TRBV5-6	TRBJ2-2
CASSLNRGSDEQYF	TRBV11-3	TRBJ2-7
CASSYLQGQGSSPLHF	TRBV6-6	TRBJ1-6
CASSDNREPNEQYF	TRBV28	TRBJ2-7
CASSVRGGGADTQYF	TRBV4-1	TRBJ2-3
CASHNEQFF	TRBV4-1	TRBJ2-1
CASSLVRVYTEAFF	TRBV7-9	TRBJ1-1
CASSYDGEQYF	TRBV6-6	TRBJ2-7
CASSTQPSPGIEQYF	TRBV4-1	TRBJ2-7
CASSPLTGNSGNTIYF	TRBV7-9	TRBJ1-3
CASTLQGSNTEAFF	TRBV7-9	TRBJ1-1
CASGLPNQPQHF	TRBV12-5	TRBJ1-5
CASSQDPTSGGLEEETQYF	TRBV4-2	TRBJ2-5
CASNPGRGNGYTF	TRBV19	TRBJ1-2
CASSSITLSGANVLTF	TRBV7-6	TRBJ2-6
CASSLSIGGNTEAFF	TRBV27	TRBJ1-1
CASSLGGEVDAFF	TRBV13	TRBJ1-1